The next 10 T cell receptor beta chains were all read from a single sample in a study of shared clonotypes between healthy human individuals. In the naive CD8 group, cells lacked CD45RO and were positively selected for CCR7, so terminally differentiated effector memory CD45RA+ cells were left out. Method: immunoSEQ multiplex PCR; TCRdb's copy keeps in-frame clones and lacks some. The top ten clones hold more than 1.5% of a sample with about 2.1 million clones, about 92% of them seen once. The sequenced sample consisted of naive CD8+ T cells from PBMCs. These receptors were collected from a man aged 18 to 29 in good health. Some clones in this sample may be carry-over from other donors' samples.

CDR3 DNA sequence: TGCGCCAGCAGCCAAGATAGTCCCAGGGGCAACTACAATGAGCAGTTCTTC. Translating gives CASSQDSPRGNYNEQFF. The chain is built from TRBV4-1 and TRBJ2-1, with D possibly being TRBD1 (6 bases). CDR1 and CDR2 from the germline V gene are MGHRA and YSYEKL. The V and J ends lost 0 bases and 3 bases respectively, with 15 bases between them. The CDR3 spans 17 residues.

The V call is TRBV28, the J call TRBJ1-5; D is ambiguous. The CDR3 runs to 15 residues. V lost 3 bases and J lost 3, with 12 bases in between. CDR1 is MDHEN, CDR2 SYDVKM, per germline. The chain's CDR3 is CASSLTRFSNQPQHF. Here the CDR3 DNA reads TGTGCCAGCAGTTTGACGAGATTTTCCAATCAGCCCCAGCATTTT.

This sequence joins TRBV7-8 and TRBJ2-1; D remains ambiguous. The germline V gene has CDR1 SGHVS and CDR2 FQNEAQ. The V gene lost 0 bases and the J gene lost 0 bases, with 6 bases spanning the gap. The CDR3 is 15 amino acids. CDR3 sequence (DNA): TGTGCCAGCAGCTTAGCGGTTAGCTCCTACAATGAGCAGTTCTTC. Protein sequence: CASSLAVSSYNEQFF.

V gene TRBV28 combines with J gene TRBJ1-3, with D unclear. This CDR3 has 13 amino acids. The germline V gene encodes CDR1 MDHEN and CDR2 SYDVKM. The germline V and J ends were trimmed by 8 bases and 0 bases, with 8 bases remaining between them. The CDR3, as DNA: TGTGCCAGCCGACACAACTCTGGAAACACCATATATTTT. Translating gives CASRHNSGNTIYF. Full variable domain (missing parts from reference TRBV28 and TRBJ1-3): DVKVTQSSRYLVKRTGEKVFLECVQDMDHENMFWYRQDPGLGLRLIYFSYDVKMKEKGDIPEGYSVSREKKERFSLILESASTNQTSMYLCASRHNSGNTIYFGEGSWLTVV.

The rearrangement uses TRBV5-1 and TRBJ2-3, with D possibly matching TRBD2 (6 bases). CDR3 length: 16 amino acids. V was trimmed by 3 bases and J by 4 bases, leaving 18 bases between them. Germline CDR1 is SGHRS and CDR2 is YFSETQ. CDR3 amino acids: CASSSGSGEVADTQYF. DNA of the CDR3: TGCGCCAGCAGCTCGGGGTCGGGGGAGGTAGCAGATACGCAGTATTTT.

The gene calls are TRBV6-5 and TRBJ2-7; 9 nucleotides align to TRBD1. Germline values: CDR1 MNHEY, CDR2 SVGAGI. V lost 6 bases and J lost 5; bases outside the gene matches: 11. The CDR3 covers 15 residues. CDR3 residues: CASSPLGTGRNEQYF. DNA for the CDR3: TGTGCCAGCAGCCCATTGGGGACAGGGAGGAACGAGCAGTACTTC.

This chain connects TRBV7-9 to TRBJ1-2, with 7 bases aligning to TRBD1. Looked up from germline, CDR1 is SEHNR and CDR2 is FQNEAQ (reference sequence). J gave up 4 bases and V 5 bases, and 7 bases lay outside the gene matches. This CDR3 contains 14 residues. The CDR3 sequence: CASSPGTASYGYTF. CDR3 nucleotide sequence: TGTGCCAGCAGCCCAGGGACAGCGTCCTATGGCTACACCTTC.

V gene TRBV5-1 combines with J gene TRBJ1-2, with D maybe TRBD1 (5 bases). The length of the CDR3 is 17 residues. The V end was cut by 4 bases, the J end by 0 bases, with 19 bases between. Germline CDR1 is SGHRS and CDR2 is YFSETQ. The CDR3: CASSLRGGTTTNYGYTF. DNA for the CDR3: TGCGCCAGCAGCCTGCGGGGGGGTACCACAACTAACTATGGCTACACCTTC.

This chain uses TRBV27 with TRBJ2-5, with 13 bases fitting TRBD2. The germline gives CDR1 MNHEY, CDR2 SMNVEV (reference sequence). V shed 8 bases and J 5 bases; nucleotides not matched to a gene: 11. This CDR3 spans 16 amino acids. The CDR3 coding sequence is TGTGCCAGCGGGGGGAGACTAGCGGGAGGCCGGGAGACCCAGTACTTC. The encoded protein is CASGGRLAGGRETQYF.

This chain uses TRBV10-1 with TRBJ2-2; D not certain. This CDR3 is built from 16 residues. Germline CDR1 and CDR2: WNHNN and SYGVQD (reference sequence). Trimming stripped 1 base from V and 1 base from J, with 10 bases between. The CDR3 nucleotides are TGCGCCAGCAGTGAGTTTCTGGGCCAGAACACCGGGGAGCTGTTTTTT. Translating it yields CASSEFLGQNTGELFF.